The rows below give T cell receptor beta chains drawn from one sample of a study of shared clonotypes between healthy human individuals. TCRdb keeps only in-frame clones here, not all; method: immunoSEQ multiplex PCR. The data hold about 2.3 million clones, with approximately 93% observed a single time. Sequenced: naive CD4+ T cells from PBMCs. The source is a man aged 18 to 30 in good health. Some clones in this sample may be carry-over from other donors' samples. CDR3s include the opening cysteine and the closing phenylalanine or tryptophan. A D gene is named only where the DNA matches it firmly. Clone size appears in some rows only: once, few, many, or a class for an expanded clone.

d_call	v_call	j_call	clone_size	cdr3_nt	cdr3_aa
NA	TRBV7-8	TRBJ1-1	once	TGTGCCAGTGATATTCTGGGCTGGAGCACTGAAGCTTTCTTT	CASDILGWSTEAFF
TRBD1	TRBV5-1	TRBJ1-1	NA	TGCGCCAGCAGCTTGGAAGGCAGGGGGCTTGAAGCTTTCTTT	CASSLEGRGLEAFF
TRBD1	TRBV19	TRBJ1-5	NA	TGTGCCAGTAGGGGACAGGGGGATCCTCAGCCCCAGCATTTT	CASRGQGDPQPQHF
TRBD2	TRBV15	TRBJ2-2	NA	TGTGCCACCAGTTCCGGGACTAGCGGGAGGGCAACCGGGGAGCTGTTTTTT	CATSSGTSGRATGELFF
NA	TRBV2	TRBJ2-7	NA	TGTGCCAGCATTAAAACACAGAGCTCCTACGAGCAGTACTTC	CASIKTQSSYEQYF
NA	TRBV28	TRBJ1-2	NA	TGTGCCAGCACCCAGTCGGCCAGCTATGGCTACACCTTC	CASTQSASYGYTF
NA	TRBV9	TRBJ2-6	NA	TGTGCCAGCAGCGAGCACAGGGTAGCAGGGGCCAACGTCCTGACTTTC	CASSEHRVAGANVLTF
NA	TRBV7-9	TRBJ2-5	NA	TGTGCCAGCAGCTTATACGGGAGTGGAGAGACCCAGTACTTC	CASSLYGSGETQYF
NA	TRBV19	TRBJ1-5	NA	TGTGCCAGTAGTATAGCGGGGGGGCGAGGCAATCAGCCCCAGCATTTT	CASSIAGGRGNQPQHF
TRBD2	TRBV7-6	TRBJ2-7	NA	TGTGCCAGCAGCTCCCTTCCGGGGACTAGCGGGAGGCCCGAGCAGTACTTC	CASSSLPGTSGRPEQYF
NA	TRBV6-5	TRBJ1-5	few	TGTGCCAGCAGTTACGCGAGTCACAATCAGCCCCAGCATTTT	CASSYASHNQPQHF
NA	TRBV4-3	TRBJ1-1	once	TGCGCCAGCAGCCAAGATCAGCGAGGGATCCAAGCTTTCTTT	CASSQDQRGIQAFF
TRBD1	TRBV4-2	TRBJ2-2	NA	TGTGCCAGCAGCCCACTGACAGGGGCTGCGAACACCGGGGAGCTGTTTTTT	CASSPLTGAANTGELFF
NA	TRBV19	TRBJ2-3	NA	TGTGCCAGTAGTAGCCTACCACAGGGGAGGCAAGATACGCAGTATTTT	CASSSLPQGRQDTQYF
NA	TRBV5-1	TRBJ2-2	NA	TGCGCCAGCAGCGGGGGTGACGGAACCGGGGAGCTGTTTTTT	CASSGGDGTGELFF
NA	TRBV19	TRBJ1-5	NA	TGTGCCAGTAGTCACAGGCGCCCGAATCAGCCCCAGCATTTT	CASSHRRPNQPQHF
NA	TRBV5-1	TRBJ2-3	NA	TGCGCCAGCAGCTTGGTCCGTGTTGCTAGCACAGATACGCAGTATTTT	CASSLVRVASTDTQYF
TRBD1	TRBV5-1	TRBJ2-1	NA	TGCGCCAGCAGCCGGACAGGGGAGTCCTACAATGAGCAGTTCTTC	CASSRTGESYNEQFF
NA	TRBV10-3	TRBJ2-7	NA	TGTGCCATCAGACGGGAGATGGAGCAGTACTTC	CAIRREMEQYF
NA	TRBV13	TRBJ1-1	once	TGTGCCAGCAGCACAACGGACGGGATAAGGGGAGGGACTGAAGCTTTCTTT	CASSTTDGIRGGTEAFF
NA	TRBV5-4	TRBJ2-7	NA	TGTGCCAGCAGCTTGGAACTGGGCCCGGGGGAGCAGTACTTC	CASSLELGPGEQYF
NA	TRBV5-4	TRBJ2-7	once	TGTGCCAGCAGCCCGGGGGCTGACAGGGCCTCCTACGAGCAGTACTTC	CASSPGADRASYEQYF
NA	TRBV5-1	TRBJ2-2	few	TGCGCCAGCAGCTTTCTCGGGAGTAAAACCGGGGAGCTGTTTTTT	CASSFLGSKTGELFF
NA	TRBV7-2	TRBJ2-7	NA	TGTGCCAGCAGGCCAGGGGCCTCTTACGAGCAGTACTTC	CASRPGASYEQYF
NA	TRBV9	TRBJ2-5	NA	TGTGCCAGCAGCGTATTCGGTCGGGGGATCGGGGAGACCCAGTACTTC	CASSVFGRGIGETQYF
TRBD2	TRBV28	TRBJ2-3	NA	TGTGCCAGCAGTTTCTCAGCGGGAGGGGTAGATACGCAGTATTTT	CASSFSAGGVDTQYF
NA	TRBV4-3	TRBJ1-3	NA	TGCGCCAGCAGCCAAGATCCTCAGACAGAAGACTCTGGAAACACCATATATTTT	CASSQDPQTEDSGNTIYF
TRBD2	TRBV10-3	TRBJ2-7	once	TGTGCCATCAGTGACCCCTCGCAGGGAGGGTTGTACGAGCAGTACTTC	CAISDPSQGGLYEQYF
TRBD1	TRBV7-9	TRBJ1-1	NA	TGTGCCAGCAGCCCAGACCCGGGACAGGGGGCTTCTGACACTGAAGCTTTCTTT	CASSPDPGQGASDTEAFF
NA	TRBV9	TRBJ1-1	few	TGTGCCAGCAGCGTAGCAGGGGCGAACACTGAAGCTTTCTTT	CASSVAGANTEAFF
NA	TRBV27	TRBJ2-4	once	TGTGCCAGCAGTCCCTCGGGGACCCACAAAAACATTCAGTACTTC	CASSPSGTHKNIQYF
TRBD2	TRBV11-2	TRBJ2-5	NA	TGTGCCAGCAGCTCGGGGACTAGCGGGAGGGCCGGTGAGACCCAGTACTTC	CASSSGTSGRAGETQYF
NA	TRBV9	TRBJ1-4	once	TGTGCCAGCAGCGTCCGGGACGGTTTTAACGAAAAACTGTTTTTT	CASSVRDGFNEKLFF
TRBD1	TRBV15	TRBJ1-2	NA	TGTGCCACCAGTTCCGGGACAGGGGCGGGCTACACCTTC	CATSSGTGAGYTF
NA	TRBV13	TRBJ1-3	NA	TGTGCCAGCAGATTCAGAGGTGGAAACACCATATATTTT	CASRFRGGNTIYF
NA	TRBV7-3	TRBJ2-2	NA	TGTGCCAGCAGCCCACCCCTCAGGAGGGGCGGGTTCCCGGGAACCGGGGAGCTGTTTTTT	CASSPPLRRGGFPGTGELFF
NA	TRBV19	TRBJ2-6	NA	TGTGCCAGTAGTGCCCGACAGTCAAGCTCTGGGGCCAACGTCCTGACTTTC	CASSARQSSSGANVLTF